Each of the 14 T cell receptor beta chains below was sequenced from the same sample in a study of blood T cell repertoires in COVID-19. Generated by immunoSEQ multiplex PCR, the TCRdb table keeps only in-frame clones and is missing some. This table holds about 190,000 clones, approximately 84% found once. Sample: peripheral blood. These receptors all come from a woman in her sixties or seventies with active or convalescent COVID-19.

This rearrangement joins TRBV20-1 to TRBJ2-4, with 8 bases aligning to TRBD1. The CDR3 is 13 residues long. Germline CDR1 reads DFQATT; CDR2 reads SNEGSKA (reference sequence). Unmatched junction bases numbered 5, after V lost 3 bases and J lost 7 bases. CDR3 in DNA: TGCAGTGCTAGTTCCAGGGGGCTCAACATTCAGTACTTC. This encodes CSASSRGLNIQYF.

The CDR3 sequence is CASSLMISGVGELFF. The CDR3 bases are TGTGCCAGCAGTTTAATGATCTCAGGGGTAGGGGAGCTGTTTTTT. This chain connects TRBV27 to TRBJ2-2, with a tentative D call TRBD1 (6 bases). This CDR3 has 15 residues. Between the trimmed V and J ends, which lost 2 bases and 8 bases, there was a span of 15 bases. The germline V gene has CDR1 MNHEY and CDR2 SMNVEV (reference sequence).

The chain has TRBV9 and TRBJ2-3; D unresolved. Germline V gene lookup returns CDR1 SGDLS and CDR2 YYNGEE. The CDR3 totals 13 residues. Trimming took 1 base from V and 0 from J, leaving 3 bases between them. This CDR3 reads CASSVTSTDTQYF. For the CDR3, the DNA is TGTGCCAGCAGCGTAACTAGCACAGATACGCAGTATTTT.

The chain carries TRBV7-2 and TRBJ1-1, with no clear D. V gave up 5 bases and J gave up 2 bases, with 15 bases separating them. Looked up from germline, CDR1 is SGHTA and CDR2 is FQGNSA. CDR3 size: 15 residues. This chain's CDR3 is CASSPWAQINTEAFF. The CDR3 DNA follows: TGTGCCAGCAGCCCCTGGGCACAGATCAACACTGAAGCTTTCTTT.

The V gene is TRBV18, the J gene TRBJ1-2; D remains ambiguous. This CDR3 region has 18 residues. Looked up from germline, CDR1 is KGHSH and CDR2 is LQKENI. Trimming removed 3 bases at V and 5 bases at J, with 25 bases between. The CDR3 coding sequence is TGTGCCAGCTCACCTCTCTCCCGGGCAGGCCCTAGCCTTTATGGCTACACCTTC. It codes for CASSPLSRAGPSLYGYTF.

This clone showed up just once. The J gene is TRBJ2-3, the V gene TRBV5-1; TRBD1 matches 8 bases. This CDR3 contains 16 residues. Unmatched junction bases numbered 5, after V lost 2 bases and J lost 0 bases. Germline-derived CDR1 and CDR2 are SGHRS and YFSETQ. This chain's CDR3 is CASSFIRQGSTDTQYF. The DNA for the CDR3 is TGCGCCAGCAGCTTCATTAGACAGGGGAGCACAGATACGCAGTATTTT.

This chain joins TRBV3-1 (or the pseudogene TRBV3-2) and TRBJ2-2; D not certain. Germline V lookup: CDR1 LGHDT, CDR2 YNNKEL (reference sequence). V shed 0 bases and J shed 2 bases, with 7 bases lying between them. The length of the CDR3 is 15 residues. The CDR3 DNA sequence: TGTGCCAGCAGCCAAGATCGACACAACACCGGGGAGCTGTTTTTT. Translation gives CASSQDRHNTGELFF.

The chain combines TRBV5-1 with TRBJ2-7, with a weak D call TRBD2 (6 bases). There are 15 residues in the CDR3. V lost 4 bases, J lost 5 bases, and 19 bases lay in between. The germline gives CDR1 SGHRS, CDR2 YFSETQ. CDR3: CASSGMGGFRNEQYF. In DNA, the CDR3 is TGCGCCAGCAGCGGCATGGGAGGATTTAGAAACGAGCAGTACTTC.

The rearrangement joins TRBV24-1 to TRBJ2-2; a possible D gene is TRBD1 (5 bases). V lost 8 bases and J lost 2, with 8 bases in between. This CDR3 is built from 13 residues. Germline CDR1 reads KGHDR; CDR2 reads SFDVKD. This CDR3 is CATMGQNTGELFF. The CDR3 DNA sequence: TGTGCCACCATGGGGCAAAACACCGGGGAGCTGTTTTTT.

The chain joins TRBV28 to TRBJ2-7; D might be TRBD2 (6 bases). CDR3 length: 13 residues. The V end was cut by 5 bases, the J end by 7 bases, with 15 bases between. Germline V gene data show CDR1 as MDHEN and CDR2 as SYDVKM. In nucleotides, the CDR3 is TGTGCCAGCAGTCCCCCGGGGGTACGAGAGCAGTACTTC. Translation gives CASSPPGVREQYF.

The J gene is TRBJ2-7, the V gene TRBV28; a possible D gene is TRBD2 (5 bases). Germline CDR1 reads MDHEN; CDR2 reads SYDVKM. The CDR3 has 15 amino acids. V was cut by 6 bases and J by 4 bases, with 19 bases left in between. CDR3 protein: CASREPGGRAYEQYF. In DNA form, the CDR3 reads TGTGCCAGCAGGGAACCCGGAGGACGGGCATACGAGCAGTACTTC.

The chain has TRBV5-1 and TRBJ1-3; tentatively, D is TRBD1 (6 bases). This CDR3 has 15 amino acids. CDR1 and CDR2 (germline): SGHRS, YFSETQ. With 4 bases removed from V and 3 bases from J, the gap between germline ends came to 14 bases. CDR3 residues: CASSLAGVIGNTIYF. In DNA form, the CDR3 reads TGCGCCAGCAGCCTAGCAGGGGTGATTGGAAACACCATATATTTT.

The gene calls are TRBV7-9 and TRBJ1-1; 10 nucleotides line up with TRBD1. From germline, CDR1 is SEHNR and CDR2 FQNEAQ (reference sequence). J was trimmed by 4 bases and V by 7 bases; bases with no gene match: 6. This CDR3 spans 14 amino acids. This CDR3 is CASNVGDRGTEAFF. The DNA of the CDR3 is TGTGCCAGCAATGTGGGGGACAGGGGCACTGAAGCTTTCTTT.

The chain has TRBV3-1 (or the pseudogene TRBV3-2) and TRBJ2-2; 8 bases align to TRBD2. The CDR3 contains 14 residues. CDR1 LGHDT and CDR2 YNNKEL come from the germline V gene (reference sequence). Trimming took 5 bases from V and 9 from J; bases not matched to a gene: 8. The CDR3 reads CASSFGGAIRELFF. In DNA, the CDR3 is TGTGCCAGCAGCTTCGGGGGGGCTATAAGGGAGCTGTTTTTT.